This T cell receptor (beta chain) was profiled in a study of graft-versus-host responses after intestinal transplantation. For the study at large: Transplants given to recipients were multivisceral, liver-intestinal, or isolated intestinal. Uniformly, recipients were administered anti-thymocyte globulin induction with subsequent tacrolimus and steroids for roughly three years.

A word on this clone: Its target is not known.

Clones were read by immunoSEQ multiplex PCR, and TCRdb kept only the in-frame ones, dropping some. The sample yields 80,000 to 100,000 clones, about four fifths seen once. V was clipped by 1 base and J by 0 bases, with 11 bases between them. CDR1 MNHEY and CDR2 SMNVEV come from the germline V gene (reference sequence). The CDR3 is 16 amino acids. This rearrangement joins TRBV27 to TRBJ2-3, with D uncertain. The clonotype originates from a human donor who received an intestinal transplant. Sequencing used unstimulated CD8+ T cells sorted from spleen or lymph node cells, obtained before intestinal transplant. In nucleotides, the CDR3 is TGTGCCAGCAGTTTATTGGAACAGACTAGCACAGATACGCAGTATTTT. Amino acid sequence: CASSLLEQTSTDTQYF.